This T cell receptor (beta chain) was captured in a study of CD8 T cells in Susac syndrome. Random hexamers were used to reverse transcribe an amount of about 0.5 to 1 ug RNA. The amplification used immunoSEQ multiplex PCR on TCR beta CDR3; it spanned 54 Vbeta and 13 Jbeta. TCRdb re-called the immunoSEQ multiplex PCR reads through MiXCR, storing one row per CDR3 protein. The table has hundreds of thousands of distinct CDR3 sequences, more than 80% seen once. Between the trimmed V and J ends, which lost 3 bases and 0 bases, there was a span of 8 bases. CDR1 is GTSNPN, CDR2 SVGIG, per germline (reference sequence). This CDR3 is 13 amino acids long. The patients serving as multiple sclerosis controls were treatment-naive. They had stable or active relapsing-remitting disease and fulfilled revised McDonald criteria.

The chain joins TRBV30 to TRBJ1-1, with a weak D call TRBD1 (6 bases). The TCR sequence derives from a human donor with multiple sclerosis. The sample was CD8+ T cells from PBMCs. CDR3 coding DNA: TGTGCCTGGAGACAGGGTATGAACACTGAAGCTTTCTTT. Its protein is CAWRQGMNTEAFF. The entire variable domain, with the rest obtained from reference TRBV30 and TRBJ1-1, is as follows: SQTIHQWPATLVQPVGSPLSLECTVEGTSNPNLYWYRQAAGRGLQLLFYSVGIGQISSEVPQNLSASRPQDRQFILSSKKLLLSDSGFYLCAWRQGMNTEAFFGQGTRLTVV.